The present TCR beta chain was sequenced within a study of blood T cell repertoires in COVID-19 (dated by TCRdb to about 2020). In terms of the full investigation: Samples covering the acute and convalescent phases of COVID-19 were provided by collaborators in the United States, Italy and Spain. The prospective study material was composed of cDNA or gDNA derived from T cells, B-cell-depleted T cells, or PBMCs. Subjects who had been exposed to COVID-19, were actively infected with it, or had recovered from it provided the deeply sampled blood TCRbeta repertoires that made up the dataset. A freely available public database, intended as a resource for researchers studying the immune response to SARS-CoV-2, is where the repertoires were released. Samples came from the ongoing ImmuneRACE study (first 160 participants) plus 1,254 subjects from 6 global collaborators. The sample metadata nearly always contained a de-identified subject ID, COVID-19 status, age in years and sex. Where HLA class I and class II types were available, the types were taken from metadata supplied by the sample provider, not from assay-based typing. The investigation overall reported the following: How much clinical and demographic metadata was included differed by source and by participant, and the metadata was provided uncurated.

Whole blood was collected in K2EDTA tubes by collaborating institutions according to the institutions' own protocols. For TCRbeta analysis, collaborators shipped samples as frozen whole blood, isolated PBMCs, or DNA extracted from either of those sample types. TCRbeta CDR3 regions were amplified from genomic DNA using the immunoSEQ Assay, a bias-controlled multiplex PCR. The paper's data handling went like this. The number of nucleated cells in each sample was estimated from the amplification of reference gene primers within the assay. To quantify the absolute abundance of each unique TCRbeta CDR3 rearrangement, sequence reads were collapsed and filtered. For each sample, productive Simpson clonality was calculated as the square root of Simpson's diversity index across productive rearrangements. The immuneACCESS repertoire file appears here via TCRdb, limited to in-frame rearrangements. These files lack a portion of the clones; in checked studies, under half of the deficit traces to unresolved V genes, and the cause of the others is not known. That table gives V, J and clone size, and the DNA gave D and trimming. The sample data list 15,000 to 20,000 clones, and roughly nine tenths of these were observed just once. In total, the top ten clones hold 7.2% of the sample.

Worth noting for this clone: The antigen this receptor binds is unknown. Base-call qualities are not available, and no considerably larger clone is one nucleotide away.

This TCR was recovered from a human donor in a cohort sampled during active COVID-19. Input material: peripheral blood.

The nucleotide sequence reads as follows: TGTGCCAGTAGCCGGGACAGACGCACCGGGGAGCTGTTTTTT. Translated, it gives CASSRDRRTGELFF. The chain employs TRBV19 and TRBJ2-2, with 7 bases matching TRBD1. CDR1 is given as LNHDA and CDR2 as SQIVND, both from the germline V gene (reference sequence). The germline V and J ends show losses of 6 bases and 4 bases respectively, and no gene match explains 5 bases of the junction. The CDR3 has 14 amino acids, counting the end cysteine and phenylalanine. Only the CDR3 portion is preserved as DNA: 42 bases, with reading frame beginning at the first base. The CDR3, completed at both ends by the reference TRBV19 and TRBJ2-2 genes, gives the full variable domain DGGITQSPKYLFRKEGQNVTLSCEQNLNHDAMYWYRQDPGQGLRLIYYSQIVNDFQKGDIAEGYSVSREKKESFPLTVTSAQKNPTAFYLCASSRDRRTGELFFGEGSRLTVL.